Listed below are T cell receptor beta chains from one sample, sequenced in a study of blood T cell repertoires in COVID-19. Clones were read by immunoSEQ multiplex PCR, and TCRdb kept only the in-frame ones, dropping some. The repertoire holds around 75,000 clones, with roughly 89% as singletons. Sequences were obtained from peripheral blood. The receptors stem from a man aged 50 to 60 with acute or convalescent COVID-19. The CDR3 runs from the conserved cysteine through the conserved F or W. Fields, in order: clone size, D gene, J gene, V gene, CDR3 protein, CDR3 DNA. A D gene is named only where the DNA matches it firmly. Size is stated for part of the rows, as once, few or many counts, or as a class when the clone is expanded.

>.|TRBD1|TRBJ2-5|TRBV5-4
CASSLAGTAYQETQYF
TGTGCCAGCAGCTTGGCCGGGACAGCGTACCAAGAGACCCAGTACTTC
>once|.|TRBJ2-2|TRBV6-5
CASRTGVNTGELFF
TGTGCCAGCAGAACAGGTGTCAACACCGGGGAGCTGTTTTTT
>.|TRBD2|TRBJ2-3|TRBV27
CASSLKASGGNTQYF
TGTGCCAGCAGTTTAAAGGCTAGCGGGGGGAATACGCAGTATTTT
>.|.|TRBJ2-6|TRBV5-1
CASSLQSSGANVLTF
TGCGCCAGCAGCTTACAGAGCTCTGGGGCCAACGTCCTGACTTTC
>once|.|TRBJ2-3|TRBV6-5
CASSYTDQRDTQYF
TGTGCCAGCAGTTACACAGACCAGCGGGATACGCAGTATTTT
>.|TRBD1|TRBJ2-7|TRBV6-5
CASSQTGSYEQYF
TGTGCCAGCAGCCAGACAGGGTCCTACGAGCAGTACTTC
>.|TRBD1|TRBJ1-4|TRBV2
CASSSGTGGLWVEKLFF
TGTGCCAGCAGTTCCGGGACAGGCGGATTGTGGGTCGAAAAACTGTTTTTT
>.|.|TRBJ1-3|TRBV6-1
CASSESWQNGNTIYF
TGTGCCAGCAGTGAATCATGGCAGAATGGAAACACCATATATTTT
>.|.|TRBJ1-1|TRBV19
CASLMSGNTEAFF
TGTGCCAGTCTAATGTCGGGTAACACTGAAGCTTTCTTT
>once|.|TRBJ1-2|TRBV27
CASSRDRNYGYTF
TGTGCCAGCAGCCGGGATCGTAACTATGGCTACACCTTC
>.|.|TRBJ2-5|TRBV19
CASSIVSGIQETQYF
TGTGCCAGTAGTATAGTGTCGGGGATACAAGAGACCCAGTACTTC
>.|.|TRBJ1-2|TRBV6-1
CASSEEIRWEYGYTF
TGTGCCAGCAGTGAAGAGATTCGGTGGGAGTATGGCTACACCTTC
>.|TRBD2|TRBJ2-7|TRBV19
CASSGGTSGSYEQYF
TGTGCCAGTAGTGGAGGGACTAGCGGGAGTTACGAGCAGTACTTC
>.|TRBD1|TRBJ1-5|TRBV18
CASSPTGFNQPQHF
TGTGCCAGCTCACCGACAGGGTTCAATCAGCCCCAGCATTTT
>.|.|TRBJ1-6|TRBV27
CASRLLGTWNSPLHF
TGTGCCAGCAGGTTGCTCGGGACATGGAATTCACCCCTCCACTTT
>.|TRBD1|TRBJ1-2|TRBV7-9
CASSLAQGQGKNYGYTF
TGTGCCAGCAGCTTAGCGCAGGGACAGGGGAAGAACTATGGCTACACCTTC
>.|.|TRBJ2-7|TRBV6-5
CASSYRDSSYEQYF
TGTGCCAGCAGTTACAGGGACTCCTCCTACGAGCAGTACTTC
>once|TRBD1|TRBJ1-2|TRBV19
CASSSIGQGLWDGYTF
TGTGCCAGTAGTTCTATCGGACAGGGGCTCTGGGATGGCTACACCTTC
>.|.|TRBJ1-2|TRBV13
CASNMGADGYTF
TGTGCCAGCAACATGGGGGCTGATGGCTACACCTTC
>.|TRBD2|TRBJ2-1|TRBV5-1
CASSLGLAGVGEQFF
TGCGCCAGCAGCTTGGGACTAGCGGGAGTCGGTGAGCAGTTCTTC
>.|.|TRBJ1-4|TRBV18
CASSRGGEGEKLFF
TGTGCCAGCTCACGAGGAGGCGAAGGTGAAAAACTGTTTTTT
>.|TRBD1|TRBJ1-4|TRBV5-6
CASSRTGINEKLFF
TGTGCCAGCAGCCGGACAGGGATTAATGAAAAACTGTTTTTT
>.|.|TRBJ2-1|TRBV5-1
CASSFQGPGDNEQFF
TGCGCCAGCAGCTTTCAGGGGCCCGGGGACAATGAGCAGTTCTTC
>.|TRBD1|TRBJ1-2|TRBV27
CASSLLGTANYGYTF
TGTGCCAGCAGTCTACTAGGGACAGCTAACTATGGCTACACCTTC
>.|.|TRBJ1-6|TRBV10-3
CAIRGGSSYNSPLHF
TGTGCCATCAGGGGAGGGAGCTCCTATAATTCACCCCTCCACTTT
>once|TRBD1|TRBJ1-2|TRBV18
CASSLGQGNGYTF
TGTGCCAGCTCATTGGGACAGGGGAATGGCTACACCTTC
>.|.|TRBJ2-1|TRBV3-1/TRBV3-2
CASSRYDLYNEQFF
TGTGCCAGCAGCCGATACGACTTATACAATGAGCAGTTCTTC
>.|.|TRBJ1-5|TRBV2
CASSGRDGGNQPQHF
TGTGCCAGCAGTGGGCGGGACGGCGGAAATCAGCCCCAGCATTTT
>.|TRBD2|TRBJ2-5|TRBV30
CAWSREGKETQYF
TGTGCCTGGAGTCGGGAGGGGAAAGAGACCCAGTACTTC
>.|.|TRBJ1-1|TRBV5-1
CASSSDSTEAFF
TGCGCCAGCAGCTCCGATAGCACTGAAGCTTTCTTT
>.|.|TRBJ1-2|TRBV19
CASSVTANYGYTF
TGTGCCAGTAGTGTCACAGCTAACTATGGCTACACCTTC
>.|TRBD1|TRBJ1-2|TRBV4-2
CASSQATGAGGYTF
TGTGCCAGCAGCCAAGCCACAGGGGCTGGGGGCTACACCTTC
>.|TRBD2|TRBJ2-4|TRBV6-5
CASSLSGRENIQYF
TGTGCCAGCAGCTTGAGCGGGAGGGAAAACATTCAGTACTTC
>.|.|TRBJ2-7|TRBV7-8
CASSSSRSAGYEQYF
TGTGCCAGCAGCTCGAGTCGGTCGGCAGGTTACGAGCAGTACTTC
>.|.|TRBJ1-6|TRBV27
CASSRGTPGSSPLHF
TGTGCCAGCAGTCGAGGGACTCCCGGGAGTTCACCCCTCCACTTT
>.|TRBD2|TRBJ2-1|TRBV5-1
CASSLRGLAGGDEQFF
TGCGCCAGCAGCTTAAGAGGACTAGCGGGAGGCGATGAGCAGTTCTTC
>.|.|TRBJ1-5|TRBV6-1
CATKKNYSNQPQHF
TGTGCCACCAAGAAAAACTATAGCAATCAGCCCCAGCATTTT
>.|TRBD2|TRBJ2-3|TRBV5-1
CATQTGGAGADTQYF
TGCGCCACCCAGACGGGGGGAGCGGGAGCAGATACGCAGTATTTT
>.|TRBD1|TRBJ2-6|TRBV19
CASSLMGTGRSGANVLTF
TGTGCCAGTTCCTTAATGGGGACAGGGCGCTCTGGGGCCAACGTCCTGACTTTC
>.|.|TRBJ2-2|TRBV12-3/TRBV12-4
CASREFPGELFF
TGTGCCAGCCGCGAATTTCCCGGGGAGCTGTTTTTT
>.|.|TRBJ1-1|TRBV7-9
CASNPDPGNTEAFF
TGTGCCAGCAACCCAGACCCGGGAAATACTGAAGCTTTCTTT
>.|.|TRBJ1-1|TRBV2
CASTQWQANTEAFF
TGTGCCAGCACCCAGTGGCAGGCGAACACTGAAGCTTTCTTT
>.|.|TRBJ2-5|TRBV7-2
CASSLTGSETQYF
TGTGCCAGCAGCTTAACGGGATCAGAGACCCAGTACTTC
>few|.|TRBJ1-3|TRBV5-5
CASSWADGIGNTIYF
TGTGCCAGCAGCTGGGCCGACGGAATTGGAAACACCATATATTTT
>.|TRBD2|TRBJ2-7|TRBV6-5
CASMQAGGTHEQYF
TGTGCCAGCATGCAAGCGGGAGGAACCCACGAGCAGTACTTC
>few|.|TRBJ1-2|TRBV7-2
CASSFFAGGDYGYTF
TGTGCCAGCAGCTTTTTTGCAGGCGGGGACTATGGCTACACCTTC
>.|.|TRBJ1-2|TRBV12-3/TRBV12-4
CASSHYRSRGYTF
TGTGCCAGCAGTCATTACAGGTCTAGGGGCTACACCTTC
>.|TRBD1|TRBJ1-1|TRBV5-4
CASSFGTGETEAFF
TGTGCCAGCAGCTTTGGAACAGGGGAAACTGAAGCTTTCTTT
>once|.|TRBJ1-5|TRBV5-1
CASSRTTGSNQPQHF
TGCGCCAGCAGCCGGACAACAGGGAGCAATCAGCCCCAGCATTTT
>.|TRBD2|TRBJ2-7|TRBV27
CASSPTRASGRGDINEQYF
TGTGCCAGCAGTCCAACTCGGGCTAGCGGGAGGGGGGATATCAACGAGCAGTACTTC